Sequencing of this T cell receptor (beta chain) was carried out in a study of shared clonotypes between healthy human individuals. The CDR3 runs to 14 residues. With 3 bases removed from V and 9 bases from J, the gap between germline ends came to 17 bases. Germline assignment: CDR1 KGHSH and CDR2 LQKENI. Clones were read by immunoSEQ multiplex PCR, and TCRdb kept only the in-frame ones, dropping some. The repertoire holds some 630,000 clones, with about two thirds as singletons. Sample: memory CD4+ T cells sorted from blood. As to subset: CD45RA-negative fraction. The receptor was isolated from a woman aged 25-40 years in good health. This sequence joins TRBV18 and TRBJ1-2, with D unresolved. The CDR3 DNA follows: TGTGCCAGCTCACCGGGCGAGGGTAAACTTAGCTACACCTTC. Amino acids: CASSPGEGKLSYTF. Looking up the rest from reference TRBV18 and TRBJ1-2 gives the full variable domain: NAGVMQNPRHLVRRRGQEARLRCSPMKGHSHVYWYRQLPEEGLKFMVYLQKENIIDESGMPKERFSAEFPKEGPSILRIQQVVRGDSAAYFCASSPGEGKLSYTFGSGTRLTVV.